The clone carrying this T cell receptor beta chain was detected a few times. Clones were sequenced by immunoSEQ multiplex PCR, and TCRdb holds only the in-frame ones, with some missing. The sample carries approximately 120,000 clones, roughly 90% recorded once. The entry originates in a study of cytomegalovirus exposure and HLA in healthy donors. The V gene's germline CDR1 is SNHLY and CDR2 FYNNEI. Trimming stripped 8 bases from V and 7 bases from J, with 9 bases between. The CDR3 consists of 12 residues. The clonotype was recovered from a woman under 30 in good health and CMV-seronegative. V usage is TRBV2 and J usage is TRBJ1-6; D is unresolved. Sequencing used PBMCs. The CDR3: CASRESNSPLHF. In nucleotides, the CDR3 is TGTGCCAGCCGGGAAAGCAATTCACCCCTCCACTTT.